The 21 T cell receptor beta chains given below trace back to one sample, sequenced in a study of blood T cell repertoires in COVID-19. The method was immunoSEQ multiplex PCR; TCRdb's version includes in-frame clones alone and lacks a portion of them. Among under 150,000 clones listed, approximately 87% were seen once. Specimen: peripheral blood. The source is a woman aged 40 to 49 with acute or convalescent COVID-19.

As for this clone: Other nucleotide sequences from this sample produce the same CDR3. The gene calls are TRBV7-2 and TRBJ2-7; 10 nucleotides line up with TRBD2. The CDR3 totals 14 residues. Germline V gives CDR1 SGHTA, CDR2 FQGNSA. V dropped 5 bases and J dropped 4; count of bases not matched to a gene: 5. The CDR3 reads CASSPAGGPYEQYF. The CDR3 region has the DNA TGTGCCAGCAGCCCAGCGGGGGGGCCGTACGAGCAGTACTTC.

This rearrangement joins TRBV7-6 to TRBJ2-7, with 12 nucleotides matching TRBD2. With V trimmed by 8 bases and J by 7 bases, 9 bases remained unmatched. The CDR3 loop spans 14 amino acids. CDR1 is SGHVS and CDR2 is FNYEAQ in the germline V gene. The CDR3 spells CASSRTSGKTEQYF. The CDR3 DNA sequence: TGTGCCAGCTCGAGGACTAGCGGGAAGACGGAGCAGTACTTC.

The rearrangement uses TRBV7-9 and TRBJ2-1; D gene uncertain. Trimming stripped 0 bases from V and 1 base from J, with 10 bases between. Per the germline V gene, CDR1 is SEHNR and CDR2 is FQNEAQ (reference sequence). CDR3 length: 16 amino acids. The CDR3 spells CASSLAPSGSYNEQFF. CDR3 DNA sequence: TGTGCCAGCAGCTTAGCCCCGTCAGGATCCTACAATGAGCAGTTCTTC.

J is TRBJ2-4 and V is TRBV18, with D possibly being TRBD2 (6 bases). With 1 base removed from V and 7 bases from J, the gap between germline ends came to 14 bases. In germline, CDR1 is KGHSH, CDR2 LQKENI. The CDR3 covers 15 residues. The CDR3 sequence is CASSPLPQSGNIQYF. The CDR3 coding sequence is TGTGCCAGCTCACCACTTCCTCAGAGCGGGAACATTCAGTACTTC.

This sequence joins TRBV30 and TRBJ1-2, with TRBD1 matching over 8 bases. V trimming: 4 bases; J trimming: 4 bases; junction bases outside the gene matches: 2. Germline V gene lookup returns CDR1 GTSNPN and CDR2 SVGIG (reference sequence). The CDR3 covers 12 residues. Here the CDR3 reads CAWKGQAYGYTF. CDR3 sequence (DNA): TGTGCCTGGAAGGGACAGGCCTATGGCTACACCTTC.

This chain uses TRBV7-6 with TRBJ1-6; D may be TRBD1 (6 bases). With 1 base removed from V and 7 bases from J, the gap between germline ends came to 17 bases. Germline lookup yields CDR1 SGHVS and CDR2 FNYEAQ. The CDR3 contains 17 residues. The CDR3 bases are TGTGCCAGCAGCTTAGAGGGGGGGCAAATCCCCAATTCACCCCTCCACTTT. This encodes CASSLEGGQIPNSPLHF.

J is TRBJ1-2 and V is TRBV19, with TRBD1 matching over 7 bases. The J segment lost 8 bases and the V segment lost 1 base, leaving 4 bases of the junction unmatched. The CDR3 extends over 13 amino acids. Germline values: CDR1 LNHDA, CDR2 SQIVND (reference sequence). The CDR3 sequence: CASSIGDRSGYTF. The CDR3 bases are TGTGCCAGTAGTATAGGGGACAGATCGGGCTACACCTTC.

The chain carries TRBV6-4 and TRBJ2-5; 11 nucleotides agree with TRBD2. This CDR3 contains 16 residues. Trimming cost V 7 bases and J 2 bases; bases outside gene matches: 9. Germline V lookup: CDR1 MRHNA, CDR2 SNTAGT. CDR3 in amino acids: CASTPPGLAAQETQYF. The DNA for the CDR3 is TGTGCCAGCACCCCACCGGGACTAGCGGCTCAAGAGACCCAGTACTTC.

The J gene is TRBJ1-5, the V gene TRBV5-5, with D maybe TRBD1 (6 bases). Germline CDR1 is SGHKS and CDR2 is YYEKEE (reference sequence). V gave up 0 bases and J gave up 7 bases, with 11 bases separating them. The CDR3 contains 14 residues. The CDR3 DNA reads as TGTGCCAGCAGCTTGGGCAGGGGATGGCAGCCCCAGCATTTT. It specifies CASSLGRGWQPQHF.

The chain combines TRBV18 with TRBJ1-5; a weak D match, TRBD1 (5 bases). The germline gives CDR1 KGHSH, CDR2 LQKENI. This CDR3 region has 14 residues. V was pared by 0 bases and J by 10 bases, with 13 bases between. The CDR3 sequence is CASSPPGGIGPQHF. CDR3 coding DNA: TGTGCCAGCTCACCACCTGGGGGGATCGGTCCCCAGCATTTT. Variable domain in full (rest from reference TRBV18 and TRBJ1-5): NAGVMQNPRHLVRRRGQEARLRCSPMKGHSHVYWYRQLPEEGLKFMVYLQKENIIDESGMPKERFSAEFPKEGPSILRIQQVVRGDSAAYFCASSPPGGIGPQHFGDGTRLSIL.

The rearrangement links TRBV6-5 to TRBJ2-7; the D gene is possibly TRBD1 (6 bases). The V gene lost 8 bases and the J gene lost 4 bases, with 15 bases spanning the gap. Looked up from germline, CDR1 is MNHEY and CDR2 is SVGAGI. The CDR3 covers 13 residues. The CDR3 DNA is TGTGCCAGCGTCCGGGACACAACTTACGAGCAGTACTTC. Its translation: CASVRDTTYEQYF.

The rearrangement uses TRBV14 and TRBJ1-2; tentatively, D is TRBD1 (5 bases). The CDR3 has 16 amino acids. V was pared by 0 bases and J by 4 bases, with 15 bases between. Germline V gene lookup returns CDR1 SGHDN and CDR2 FVKESK. CDR3 DNA: TGTGCCAGCAGCCAAGACGCTACGGGGGGAGGCTATGGCTACACCTTC. This codes for CASSQDATGGGYGYTF.

The chain employs TRBV6-5 and TRBJ1-2; TRBD1 agrees at 7 bases. V shed 6 bases, J shed 4 bases, and the junction held 11 bases outside the gene matches. The CDR3 has 15 residues. Germline CDR1 MNHEY, CDR2 SVGAGI. The CDR3 bases are TGTGCCAGCAGCACCGGGACAGAATTCCGCTATGGCTACACCTTC. Protein: CASSTGTEFRYGYTF.

This clone was found once. The V call is TRBV10-3, the J call TRBJ1-1; TRBD1 matches at 8 bases. The CDR3 is made up of 17 amino acids. V was pared by 3 bases and J by 1 base, with 10 bases of the junction left unmatched. Germline CDR1 and CDR2: ENHRY and SYGVKD. Here the CDR3 DNA reads TGTGCCATCAGTGATCAGGCAGGGGGCAATTGGAACACTGAAGCTTTCTTT. This encodes CAISDQAGGNWNTEAFF.

V and J are TRBV18 and TRBJ1-6; TRBD1 matches 8 bases. Looked up from germline, CDR1 is KGHSH and CDR2 is LQKENI. With V trimmed by 6 bases and J by 2 bases, 6 bases remained unmatched. There are 16 residues in the CDR3. DNA of the CDR3: TGTGCCAGCTCCCCGACAGGGGAGGCCTATAATTCACCCCTCCACTTT. Its translation: CASSPTGEAYNSPLHF.

The V and J genes are TRBV27 and TRBJ1-5; D might be TRBD1 (5 bases). V gave up 4 bases and J gave up 7 bases, with 17 bases separating them. The CDR3 consists of 15 residues. Germline V gives CDR1 MNHEY, CDR2 SMNVEV (reference sequence). As DNA, the CDR3 is TGTGCCAGCAGTTCTTCAGGGATTTTAGCCCAGCCCCAGCATTTT. Encoded protein: CASSSSGILAQPQHF.

The chain couples TRBV19 to TRBJ1-2, with 9 bases fitting TRBD1. J was trimmed by 3 bases and V by 5 bases; bases with no gene match: 4. This CDR3 is built from 14 residues. Germline-derived CDR1 and CDR2 are LNHDA and SQIVND (reference sequence). This chain's CDR3 is CASSPRDRDYGYTF. Written as DNA, the CDR3 is TGTGCCAGTAGTCCGCGGGACAGGGACTATGGCTACACCTTC.

The V call is TRBV15, the J call TRBJ2-7; 8 bases are a match to TRBD2. V trimming: 1 base; J trimming: 6 bases; junction bases outside the gene matches: 8. Germline loops: CDR1 LNHNV, CDR2 YYDKDF (reference sequence). CDR3 length: 15 residues. The CDR3 nucleotides are TGTGCCACCAGCAGAGTGACGGGGGGGCAAGTCGAGCAGTACTTC. It yields the protein CATSRVTGGQVEQYF.

The chain combines TRBV7-3 with TRBJ2-3; the match to TRBD2 covers 8 bases. The CDR3 covers 15 residues. Germline loops: CDR1 SGHTA, CDR2 FQGTGA. J gave up 2 bases and V 5 bases, and 6 bases lay outside the gene matches. CDR3: CASSLQRGFTDTQYF. In DNA form, the CDR3 reads TGTGCCAGCAGCCTCCAGCGGGGGTTCACAGATACGCAGTATTTT.

This rearrangement joins TRBV3-1 (or the pseudogene TRBV3-2) to TRBJ2-7; 9 bases are a match to TRBD2. CDR1 and CDR2 (germline): LGHDT, YNNKEL (reference sequence). The trim removed 4 bases at V and 3 bases at J, leaving 7 bases unmatched. The CDR3 is 15 amino acids. CDR3 in DNA: TGTGCCAGCAGCCCCAAGGCGGGAGGGATCTACGAGCAGTACTTC. This sequence encodes CASSPKAGGIYEQYF.

The chain couples TRBV7-9 to TRBJ1-2, with D uncertain. Germline-derived CDR1 and CDR2 are SEHNR and FQNEAQ (reference sequence). CDR3 length: 15 residues. V was cut by 3 bases and J by 0 bases, with 11 bases left in between. CDR3 bases: TGTGCCAGCAGCTTCCGGGAGGAGTCTAACTATGGCTACACCTTC. Translation gives CASSFREESNYGYTF.